This T cell receptor beta chain derives from a study of blood T cell repertoires in COVID-19. Study context: Acute-phase and convalescent COVID-19 samples originated in the United States, Italy and Spain.

Per the original data handling: Counts of nucleated cells, estimated from reference gene primer amplification, were obtained. Produced via immunoSEQ multiplex PCR; TCRdb's table is partial and in-frame only. D and trimming were read from the DNA, whereas the V and J calls and clone size are those reported in that table. The table shows under 350,000 clones, with 80% to 90% occurring only once. The V end was cut by 5 bases, the J end by 0 bases, with 10 bases between. The CDR3 spans 14 residues. Germline CDR1 and CDR2: MNHEY and SVGAGI. Participants were aged about 18 to 100 years, lived in under 30 US areas, and enrolled virtually.

The clonotype was recovered from a woman in her thirties or forties with acute COVID-19. The V call is TRBV6-5, the J call TRBJ1-1; the D is unclear. The sequenced sample consisted of PBMCs or T cells enriched from blood (not recorded which). CDR3 in DNA: TGTGCCAGCAGTCAGGCACTCATGAACACTGAAGCTTTCTTT. Its protein product is CASSQALMNTEAFF.